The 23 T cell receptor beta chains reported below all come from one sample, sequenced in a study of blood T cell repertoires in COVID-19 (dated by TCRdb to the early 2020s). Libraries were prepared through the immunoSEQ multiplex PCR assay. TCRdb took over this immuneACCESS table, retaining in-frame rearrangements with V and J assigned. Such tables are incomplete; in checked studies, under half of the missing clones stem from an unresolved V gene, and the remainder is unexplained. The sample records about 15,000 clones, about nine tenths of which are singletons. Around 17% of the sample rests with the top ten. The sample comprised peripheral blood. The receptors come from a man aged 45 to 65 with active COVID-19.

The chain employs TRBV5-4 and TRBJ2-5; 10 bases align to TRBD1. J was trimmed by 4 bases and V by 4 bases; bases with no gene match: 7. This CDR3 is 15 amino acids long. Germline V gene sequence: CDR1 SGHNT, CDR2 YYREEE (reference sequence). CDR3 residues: CASSRGTGERETQYF. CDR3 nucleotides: TGTGCCAGCAGCCGAGGGACAGGGGAGAGAGAGACCCAGTACTTC.

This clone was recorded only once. CDR3 sequence: CASNYRGNEQFF. The CDR3 coding sequence is TGTGCCAGCAACTATCGTGGGAATGAGCAGTTCTTC. The chain couples TRBV6-6 to TRBJ2-1; D gene unclear. This CDR3 has 12 amino acids. Germline CDR1 reads MNHNY; CDR2 reads SVGAGI (reference sequence). V was clipped by 7 bases and J by 7 bases, with 11 bases between them.

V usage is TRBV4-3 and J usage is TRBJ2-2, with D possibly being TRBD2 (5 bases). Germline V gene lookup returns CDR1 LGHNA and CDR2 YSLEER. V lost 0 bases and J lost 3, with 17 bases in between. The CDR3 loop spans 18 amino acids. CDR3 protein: CASSQDVGVTRDTGELFF. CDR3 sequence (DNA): TGCGCCAGCAGCCAAGATGTGGGAGTGACAAGGGACACCGGGGAGCTGTTTTTT.

This CDR3 is CASSFLSSTTDTQYF. CDR3 DNA sequence: TGTGCCAGCAGTTTCTTGAGTAGCACCACAGATACGCAGTATTTT. This chain connects TRBV28 to TRBJ2-3; no reliable D call. Germline CDR1 and CDR2: MDHEN and SYDVKM. V was cut by 3 bases and J by 2 bases, with 12 bases left in between. The CDR3 has 15 residues.

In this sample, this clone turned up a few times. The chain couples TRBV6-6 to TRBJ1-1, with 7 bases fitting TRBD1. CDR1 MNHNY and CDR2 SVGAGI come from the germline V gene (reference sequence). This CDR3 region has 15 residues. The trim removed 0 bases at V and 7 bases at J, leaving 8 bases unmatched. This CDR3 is CASSYSEWGQYEAFF. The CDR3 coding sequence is TGTGCCAGCAGTTACTCGGAATGGGGACAGTATGAAGCTTTCTTT.

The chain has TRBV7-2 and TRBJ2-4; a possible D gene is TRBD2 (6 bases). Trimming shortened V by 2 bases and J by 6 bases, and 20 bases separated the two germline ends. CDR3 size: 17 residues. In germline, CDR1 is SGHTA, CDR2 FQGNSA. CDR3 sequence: CASSLLPGGARVNIQYF. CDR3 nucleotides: TGTGCCAGCAGCTTATTGCCAGGAGGGGCCAGGGTAAACATTCAGTACTTC.

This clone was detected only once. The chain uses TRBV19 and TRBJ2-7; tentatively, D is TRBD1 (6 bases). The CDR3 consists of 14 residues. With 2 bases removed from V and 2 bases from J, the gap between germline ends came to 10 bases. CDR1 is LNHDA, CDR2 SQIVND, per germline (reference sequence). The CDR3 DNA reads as TGTGCCAGTAGTATACAGGGGCGAACCTACGAGCAGTACTTC. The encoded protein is CASSIQGRTYEQYF.

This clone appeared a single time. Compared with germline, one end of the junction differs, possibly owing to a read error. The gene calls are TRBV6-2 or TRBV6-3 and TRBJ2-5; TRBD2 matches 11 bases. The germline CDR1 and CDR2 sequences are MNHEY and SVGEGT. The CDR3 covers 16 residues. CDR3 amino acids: CASSSRLAGIQETRYF. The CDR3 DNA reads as TGTGCCAGCAGTTCAAGACTAGCGGGGATCCAAGAGACCCGGTACTTC.

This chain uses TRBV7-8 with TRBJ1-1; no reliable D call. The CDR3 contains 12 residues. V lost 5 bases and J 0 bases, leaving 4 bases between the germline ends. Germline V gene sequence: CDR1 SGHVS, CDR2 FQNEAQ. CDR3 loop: CASSLMNTEAFF. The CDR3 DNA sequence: TGTGCCAGCAGCCTTATGAACACTGAAGCTTTCTTT.

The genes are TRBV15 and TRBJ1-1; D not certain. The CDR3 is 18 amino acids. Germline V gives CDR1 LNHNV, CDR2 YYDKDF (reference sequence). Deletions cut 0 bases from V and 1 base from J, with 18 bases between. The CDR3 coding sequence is TGTGCCACCAGCAGAGATTCGCCTTTATGGGCCCAGAACACTGAAGCTTTCTTT. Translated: CATSRDSPLWAQNTEAFF.

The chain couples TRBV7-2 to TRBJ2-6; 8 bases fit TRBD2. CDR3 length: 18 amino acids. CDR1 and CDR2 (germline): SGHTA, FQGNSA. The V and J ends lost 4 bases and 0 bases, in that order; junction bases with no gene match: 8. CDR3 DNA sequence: TGTGCCAGCAGCTCCCACCCTAGCGGGCTCTCTGGGGCCAACGTCCTGACTTTC. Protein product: CASSSHPSGLSGANVLTF.

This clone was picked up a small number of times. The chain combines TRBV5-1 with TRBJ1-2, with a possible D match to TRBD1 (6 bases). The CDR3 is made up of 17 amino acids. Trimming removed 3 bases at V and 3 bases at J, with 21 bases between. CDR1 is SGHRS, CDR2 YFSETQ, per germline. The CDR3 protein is CASSWGFGTRGYYGYTF. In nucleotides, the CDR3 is TGCGCCAGCAGCTGGGGATTTGGGACAAGAGGCTACTATGGCTACACCTTC.

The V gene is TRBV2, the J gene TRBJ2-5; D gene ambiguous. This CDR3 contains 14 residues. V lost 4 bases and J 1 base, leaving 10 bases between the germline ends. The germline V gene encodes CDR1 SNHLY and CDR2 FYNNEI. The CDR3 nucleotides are TGTGCCAGCAGTGTTCTACAGTTCCAAGAGACCCAGTACTTC. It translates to CASSVLQFQETQYF.

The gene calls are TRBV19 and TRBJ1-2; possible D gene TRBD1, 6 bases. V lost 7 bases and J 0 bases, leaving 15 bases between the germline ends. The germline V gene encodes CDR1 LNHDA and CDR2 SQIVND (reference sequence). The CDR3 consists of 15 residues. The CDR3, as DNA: TGTGCCAGTACCCAGGGGAGACAGTCTAACTATGGCTACACCTTC. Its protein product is CASTQGRQSNYGYTF.

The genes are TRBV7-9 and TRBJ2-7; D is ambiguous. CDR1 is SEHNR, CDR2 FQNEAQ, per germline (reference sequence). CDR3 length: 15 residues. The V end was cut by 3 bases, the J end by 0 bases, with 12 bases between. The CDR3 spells CASSFPVVSSYEQYF. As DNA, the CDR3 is TGTGCCAGCAGCTTCCCCGTTGTCAGCTCCTACGAGCAGTACTTC.

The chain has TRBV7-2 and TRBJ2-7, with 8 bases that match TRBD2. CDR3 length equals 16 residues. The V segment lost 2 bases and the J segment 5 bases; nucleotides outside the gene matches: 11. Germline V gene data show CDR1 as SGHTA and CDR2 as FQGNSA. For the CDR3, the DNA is TGTGCCAGCAGCTTATCTCCGGCCGGGGGGGTCGACGAGCAGTACTTC. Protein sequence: CASSLSPAGGVDEQYF.

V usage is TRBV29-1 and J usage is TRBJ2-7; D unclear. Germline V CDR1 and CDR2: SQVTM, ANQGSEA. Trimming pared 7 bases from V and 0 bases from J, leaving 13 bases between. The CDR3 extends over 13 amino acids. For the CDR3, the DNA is TGCAGCGCAGCCCCATGGAGCTCCTACGAGCAGTACTTC. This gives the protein CSAAPWSSYEQYF.

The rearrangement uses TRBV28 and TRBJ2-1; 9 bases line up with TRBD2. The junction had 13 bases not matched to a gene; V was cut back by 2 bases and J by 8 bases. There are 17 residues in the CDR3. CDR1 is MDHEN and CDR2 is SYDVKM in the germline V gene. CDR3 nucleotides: TGTGCCAGCAGTTTACCTGTCGCGGGAGGGCCGAAGTATGAGCAGTTCTTC. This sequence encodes CASSLPVAGGPKYEQFF.

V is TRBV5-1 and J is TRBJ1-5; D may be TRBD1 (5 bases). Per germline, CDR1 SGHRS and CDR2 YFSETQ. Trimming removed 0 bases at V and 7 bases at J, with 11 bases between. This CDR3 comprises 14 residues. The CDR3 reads CASSLEGAGQPQHF. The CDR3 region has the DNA TGCGCCAGCAGCTTGGAAGGGGCCGGGCAGCCCCAGCATTTT.

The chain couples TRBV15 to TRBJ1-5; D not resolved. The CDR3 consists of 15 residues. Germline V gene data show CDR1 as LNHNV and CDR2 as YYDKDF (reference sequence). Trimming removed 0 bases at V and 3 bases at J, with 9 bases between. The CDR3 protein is CATSRELRINQPQHF. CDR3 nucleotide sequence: TGTGCCACCAGCAGAGAACTACGGATCAATCAGCCCCAGCATTTT.

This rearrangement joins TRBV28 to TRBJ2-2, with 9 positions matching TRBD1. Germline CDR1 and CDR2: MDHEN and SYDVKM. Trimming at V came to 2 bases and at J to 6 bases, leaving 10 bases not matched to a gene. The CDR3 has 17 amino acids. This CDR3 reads CASSLLPGQGAAGELFF. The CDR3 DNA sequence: TGTGCCAGCAGTTTACTTCCGGGACAGGGCGCGGCCGGGGAGCTGTTTTTT.

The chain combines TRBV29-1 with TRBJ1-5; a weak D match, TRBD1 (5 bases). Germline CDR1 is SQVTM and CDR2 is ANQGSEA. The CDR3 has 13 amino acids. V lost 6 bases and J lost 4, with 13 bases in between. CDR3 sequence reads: CSVAWGVNQPQHF. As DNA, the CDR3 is TGCAGCGTCGCCTGGGGCGTAAATCAGCCCCAGCATTTT. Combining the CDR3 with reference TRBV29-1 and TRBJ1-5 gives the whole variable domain SAVISQKPSRDICQRGTSLTIQCQVDSQVTMMFWYRQQPGQSLTLIATANQGSEATYESGFVIDKFPISRPNLTFSTLTVSNMSPEDSSIYLCSVAWGVNQPQHFGDGTRLSIL.

The CDR3 DNA reads as TGTGCCAGCAGCCGGCGGGAGGGCACAGATACGCAGTATTTT. This translates into CASSRREGTDTQYF. The rearrangement joins TRBV4-2 to TRBJ2-3, with TRBD2 matching 8 bases. The ends lost 4 bases at V and 1 base at J; junction bases unmatched: 1. The CDR3 spans 14 residues. Looked up from germline, CDR1 is LGHNA and CDR2 is YNFKEQ.